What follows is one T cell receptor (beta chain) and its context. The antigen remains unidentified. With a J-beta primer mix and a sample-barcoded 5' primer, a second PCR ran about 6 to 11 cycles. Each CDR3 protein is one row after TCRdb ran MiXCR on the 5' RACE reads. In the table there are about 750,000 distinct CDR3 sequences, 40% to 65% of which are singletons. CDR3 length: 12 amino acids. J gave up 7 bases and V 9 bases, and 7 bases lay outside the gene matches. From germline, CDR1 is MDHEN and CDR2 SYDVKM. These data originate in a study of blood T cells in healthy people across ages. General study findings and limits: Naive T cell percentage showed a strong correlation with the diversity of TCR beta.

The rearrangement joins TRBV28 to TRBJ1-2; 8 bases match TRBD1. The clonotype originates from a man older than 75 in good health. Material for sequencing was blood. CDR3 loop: CASEQGERGYTF. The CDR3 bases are TGTGCCAGTGAACAGGGGGAACGTGGCTACACCTTC.